This T cell receptor beta chain was captured in a study of cytomegalovirus exposure and HLA in healthy donors. V lost 4 bases to trimming and J lost 0 bases, with 17 bases between them. The germline V gene encodes CDR1 SQVTM and CDR2 ANQGSEA. The CDR3 has 16 residues. Use of 60 Vbeta and 13 Jbeta primers characterized the PCR. Measured with immunoSEQ multiplex PCR; TCRdb has only the in-frame clones, and not every one. Among around 92,000 clones listed, roughly 79% were seen once. The TCR was taken from a female donor in good health and CMV-seropositive. V gene TRBV29-1 combines with J gene TRBJ2-3; D gene uncertain. Sequencing input: PBMCs. The CDR3 sequence: CSVVWRGATSTDTQYF. The CDR3 coding sequence is TGCAGCGTTGTATGGAGAGGAGCAACTAGCACAGATACGCAGTATTTT.